The source of this T cell receptor (beta chain) is a study of blood T cell repertoires in COVID-19. On the study more broadly: Material from acute and convalescent COVID-19 was sourced from the United States, Italy and Spain. PBMCs, B-cell-depleted T cells, or T cells were the source of the cDNA or gDNA that made up the material.

Cohorts were based on clinical histories the participants reported. Sequencing used immunoSEQ multiplex PCR; TCRdb keeps in-frame clones, though not all of them. The sample yields some 250,000 clones, roughly 91% seen once. The sequence was collected from a woman aged 30 to 39 with acute COVID-19. Sequencing was performed on PBMCs or T cells enriched from blood (not recorded which).

The CDR3 region is CASNPGTGGETQYF. For the CDR3, the DNA is TGTGCCAGCAACCCCGGGACAGGGGGTGAGACCCAGTACTTC. The gene calls are TRBV7-2 and TRBJ2-5, with TRBD1 identical over 11 bases. The CDR3 loop spans 14 amino acids. The J segment lost 5 bases and the V segment lost 7 bases, leaving 6 bases of the junction unmatched. CDR1 SGHTA and CDR2 FQGNSA come from the germline V gene.